This T cell receptor beta chain was found in a study of cytomegalovirus exposure and HLA in healthy donors. Across the study: The study's early data release held about 85 million unique TCRs from HLA-typed donors. Study results and caveats: Confirmation in vitro established that three CMV-associated chains were specific for CMV antigens. Later analysis associated a missense DCLRE1C variant with TCR beta V- and J-gene trimming.

PCR amplification relied on 60 Vbeta primers (plus 13 Jbeta primers). Per the study methods: A later analysis tallied about 80 million unique TCR beta chains, around 10 million of them shared. The repertoire was sequenced with immunoSEQ multiplex PCR; TCRdb's copy has only in-frame clones and lacks some. V and J calls and clone size follow that table, whereas D and trimming were derived from the DNA. The sample yields approximately 200,000 clones, approximately 80% seen once. About this clone: Its antigen is not known.

The CDR3 runs to 14 residues. Germline CDR1 reads SGHRS; CDR2 reads YFSETQ. V was shortened by 3 bases and J by 0 bases, with 9 bases between the two germline ends. The rearrangement joins TRBV5-1 to TRBJ1-2; tentatively, D is TRBD1 (5 bases). This clonotype was sampled from a man in his forties in good health and CMV-seronegative. The specimen sequenced was PBMCs. The CDR3 sequence: CASSSGTANYGYTF. DNA of the CDR3: TGCGCCAGCAGCTCCGGGACTGCTAACTATGGCTACACCTTC.